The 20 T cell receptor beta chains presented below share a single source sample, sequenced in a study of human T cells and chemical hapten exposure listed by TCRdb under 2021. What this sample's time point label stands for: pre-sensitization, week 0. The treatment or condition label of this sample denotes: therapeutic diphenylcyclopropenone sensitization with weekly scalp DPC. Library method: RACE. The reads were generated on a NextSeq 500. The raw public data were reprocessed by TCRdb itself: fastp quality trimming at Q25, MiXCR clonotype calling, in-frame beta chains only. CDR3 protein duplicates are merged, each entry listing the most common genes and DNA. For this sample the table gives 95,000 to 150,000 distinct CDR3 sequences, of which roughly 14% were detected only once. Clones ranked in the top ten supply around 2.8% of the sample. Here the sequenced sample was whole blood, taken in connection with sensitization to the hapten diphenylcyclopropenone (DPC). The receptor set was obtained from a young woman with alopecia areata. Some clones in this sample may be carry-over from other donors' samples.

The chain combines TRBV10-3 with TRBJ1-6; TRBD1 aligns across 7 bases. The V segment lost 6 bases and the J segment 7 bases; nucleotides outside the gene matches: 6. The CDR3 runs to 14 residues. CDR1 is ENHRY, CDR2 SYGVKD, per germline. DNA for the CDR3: TGTGCCATCAGCCTGGGACAGATGAATTCACCCCTCCACTTT. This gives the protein CAISLGQMNSPLHF.

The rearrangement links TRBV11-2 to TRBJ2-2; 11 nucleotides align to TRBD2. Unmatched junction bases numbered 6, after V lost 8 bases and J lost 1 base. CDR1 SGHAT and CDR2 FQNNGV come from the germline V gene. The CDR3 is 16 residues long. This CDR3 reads CASRLAGSWNTGELFF. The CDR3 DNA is TGTGCCAGCCGACTAGCGGGGTCATGGAACACCGGGGAGCTGTTTTTT.

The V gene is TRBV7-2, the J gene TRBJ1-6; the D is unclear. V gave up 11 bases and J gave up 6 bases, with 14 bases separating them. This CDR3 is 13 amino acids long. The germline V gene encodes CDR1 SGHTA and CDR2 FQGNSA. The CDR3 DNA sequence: TGTGCCCTCGGTTTAGGCGGTAATTCACCCCTCCACTTT. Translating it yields CALGLGGNSPLHF.

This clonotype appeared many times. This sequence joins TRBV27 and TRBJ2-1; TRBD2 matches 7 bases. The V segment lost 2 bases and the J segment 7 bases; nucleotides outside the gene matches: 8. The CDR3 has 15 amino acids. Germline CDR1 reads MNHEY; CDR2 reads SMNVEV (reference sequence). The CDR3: CASSLRSGARNEQFF. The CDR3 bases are TGTGCCAGCAGTTTAAGGAGCGGGGCAAGGAATGAGCAGTTCTTC.

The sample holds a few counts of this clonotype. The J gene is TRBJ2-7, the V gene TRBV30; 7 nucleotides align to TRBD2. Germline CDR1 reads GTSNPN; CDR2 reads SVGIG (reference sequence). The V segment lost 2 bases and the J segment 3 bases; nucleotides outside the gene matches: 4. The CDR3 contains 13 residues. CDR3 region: CAWSHSGNYEQYF. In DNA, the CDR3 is TGTGCCTGGAGTCACAGCGGGAACTACGAGCAGTACTTC.

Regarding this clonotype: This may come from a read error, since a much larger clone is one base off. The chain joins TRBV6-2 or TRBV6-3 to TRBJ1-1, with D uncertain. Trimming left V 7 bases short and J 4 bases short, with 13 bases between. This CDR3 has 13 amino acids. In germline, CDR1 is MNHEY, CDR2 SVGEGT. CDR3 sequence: CASKTTRVTEAFF. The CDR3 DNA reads TGTGCCAGCAAGACAACCCGAGTCACTGAAGCTTTCTTT.

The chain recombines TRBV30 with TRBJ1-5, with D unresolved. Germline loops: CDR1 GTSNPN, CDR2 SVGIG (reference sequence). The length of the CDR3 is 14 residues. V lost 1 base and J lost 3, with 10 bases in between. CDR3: CAWSGGGDNQPQHF. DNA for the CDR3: TGTGCCTGGAGTGGCGGCGGGGACAATCAGCCCCAGCATTTT.

The CDR3 bases are TGCAGTGCTAGGCGGGACAGCCTAAATTCACCCCTCCACTTT. It yields the protein CSARRDSLNSPLHF. The rearrangement uses TRBV20-1 and TRBJ1-6; TRBD1 matches at 7 bases. V gave up 3 bases and J gave up 7 bases; unmatched junction bases: 6. The V gene's germline CDR1 is DFQATT and CDR2 SNEGSKA (reference sequence). This CDR3 comprises 14 residues.

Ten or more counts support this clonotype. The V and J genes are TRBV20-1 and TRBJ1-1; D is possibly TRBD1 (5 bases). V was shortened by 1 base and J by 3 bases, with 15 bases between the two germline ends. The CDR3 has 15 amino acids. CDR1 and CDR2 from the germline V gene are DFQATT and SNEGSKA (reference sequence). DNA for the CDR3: TGCAGTGCTAGAGCAGACAGTATGGGGGACACTGAAGCTTTCTTT. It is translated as CSARADSMGDTEAFF.

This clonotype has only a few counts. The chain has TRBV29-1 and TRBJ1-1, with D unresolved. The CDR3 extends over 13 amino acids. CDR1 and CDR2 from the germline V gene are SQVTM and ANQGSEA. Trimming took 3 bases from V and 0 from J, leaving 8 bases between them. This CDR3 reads CSVDFEMNTEAFF. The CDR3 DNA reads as TGCAGCGTTGATTTCGAGATGAACACTGAAGCTTTCTTT.

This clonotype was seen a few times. As DNA, the CDR3 is TGCGCCAGCAGCGGTTCCGGCAGTTGGGAAAAACTGTTTTTT. Its protein product is CASSGSGSWEKLFF. The chain recombines TRBV10-2 with TRBJ1-4; D unclear. Germline CDR1 WSHSY, CDR2 SAAADI. The V end was cut by 6 bases, the J end by 8 bases, with 16 bases between. CDR3 length: 14 residues.

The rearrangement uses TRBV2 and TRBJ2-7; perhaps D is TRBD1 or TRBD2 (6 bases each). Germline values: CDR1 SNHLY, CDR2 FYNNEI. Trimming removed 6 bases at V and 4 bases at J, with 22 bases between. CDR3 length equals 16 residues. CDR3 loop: CASSPHWGAEEYEQYF. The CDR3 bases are TGTGCCAGCAGCCCCCACTGGGGGGCCGAAGAGTACGAGCAGTACTTC.

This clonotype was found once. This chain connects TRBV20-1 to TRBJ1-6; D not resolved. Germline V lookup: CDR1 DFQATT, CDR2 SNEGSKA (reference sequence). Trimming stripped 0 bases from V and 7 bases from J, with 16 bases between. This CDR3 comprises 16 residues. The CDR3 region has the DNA TGCAGTGCTAGAGATCCCCGAGGCGGTCACAATTCACCCCTCCACTTT. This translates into CSARDPRGGHNSPLHF.

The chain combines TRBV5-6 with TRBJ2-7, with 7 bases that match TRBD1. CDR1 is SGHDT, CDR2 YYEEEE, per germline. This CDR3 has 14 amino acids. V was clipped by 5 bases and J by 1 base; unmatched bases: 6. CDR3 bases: TGTGCCAGCAGTCAGACAGGGATGTCCTACGAGCAGTACTTC. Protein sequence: CASSQTGMSYEQYF.

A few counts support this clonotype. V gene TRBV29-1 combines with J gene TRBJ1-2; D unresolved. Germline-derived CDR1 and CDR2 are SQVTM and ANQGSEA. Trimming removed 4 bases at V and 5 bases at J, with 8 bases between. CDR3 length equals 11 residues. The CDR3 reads CSVAVDYGYTF. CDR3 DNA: TGCAGCGTTGCCGTAGATTATGGCTACACCTTC.

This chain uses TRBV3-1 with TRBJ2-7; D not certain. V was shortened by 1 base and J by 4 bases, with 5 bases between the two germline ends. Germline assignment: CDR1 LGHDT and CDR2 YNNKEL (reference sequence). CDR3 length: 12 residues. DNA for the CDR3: TGTGCCAGCAGCCAAGGCCAATACGAGCAGTACTTC. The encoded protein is CASSQGQYEQYF.

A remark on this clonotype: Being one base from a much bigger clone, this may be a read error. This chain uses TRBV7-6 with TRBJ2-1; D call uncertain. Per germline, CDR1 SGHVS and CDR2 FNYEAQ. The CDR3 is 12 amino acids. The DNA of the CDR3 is TGTGTCAGCAGCTTAGACTACAATGAGCAGTTCTTC. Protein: CVSSLDYNEQFF.

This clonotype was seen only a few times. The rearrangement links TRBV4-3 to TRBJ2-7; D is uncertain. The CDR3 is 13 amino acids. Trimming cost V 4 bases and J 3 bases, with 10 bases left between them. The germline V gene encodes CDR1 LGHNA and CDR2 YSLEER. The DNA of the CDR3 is TGCGCCAGCAGCCCCAGTGCTCGCTACGAGCAGTACTTC. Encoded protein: CASSPSARYEQYF.

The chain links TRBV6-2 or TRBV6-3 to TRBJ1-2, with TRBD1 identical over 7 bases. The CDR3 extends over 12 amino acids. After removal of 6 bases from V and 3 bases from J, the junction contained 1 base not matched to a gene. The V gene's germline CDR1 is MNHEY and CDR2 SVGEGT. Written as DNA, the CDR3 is TGTGCCAGCAGGACAGGGTACTATGGCTACACCTTC. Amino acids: CASRTGYYGYTF.

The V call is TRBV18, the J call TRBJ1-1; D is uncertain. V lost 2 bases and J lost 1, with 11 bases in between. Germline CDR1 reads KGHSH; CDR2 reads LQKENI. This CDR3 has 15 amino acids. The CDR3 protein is CASSPEGWRNTEAFF. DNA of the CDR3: TGTGCCAGCTCACCAGAAGGATGGAGGAACACTGAAGCTTTCTTT. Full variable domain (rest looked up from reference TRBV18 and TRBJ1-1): NAGVMQNPRHLVRRRGQEARLRCSPMKGHSHVYWYRQLPEEGLKFMVYLQKENIIDESGMPKERFSAEFPKEGPSILRIQQVVRGDSAAYFCASSPEGWRNTEAFFGQGTRLTVV.